This TCR beta chain was found in a study of blood T cell repertoires in COVID-19. Across the whole study: Acute and convalescent COVID-19 samples came from the United States, Italy and Spain. In each case, the material was cDNA or gDNA derived from T cells, B-cell-depleted T cells, or PBMCs.

Germline V CDR1 and CDR2: LGHNA, YSLEER. The CDR3 runs 16 residues. With 0 bases clipped from V and 7 bases from J, the junction kept 6 bases outside the gene matches. Study processing details: Reference gene primer amplification gave estimated nucleated cell counts. Sequencing was performed with immunoSEQ multiplex PCR; in TCRdb, only in-frame clones are kept and a portion is missing. The V and J calls and clone size come from that table; D and trimming were worked out from the DNA. The top ten hold roughly 4.1% of the sample, which has approximately 330,000 clones, approximately 88% seen once. This receptor was obtained from a woman aged 45-59 years with active or convalescent COVID-19. The material sequenced was peripheral blood. The rearrangement uses TRBV4-3 and TRBJ2-1; TRBD1 matches at 10 bases. CDR3 loop: CASSQDWTGGGNEQFF. In DNA form, the CDR3 reads TGCGCCAGCAGCCAAGATTGGACAGGGGGAGGAAATGAGCAGTTCTTC.